What follows describes a single T cell receptor (beta chain). This record belongs to a study of cytomegalovirus exposure and HLA in healthy donors. Use of 60 Vbeta and 13 Jbeta primers characterized the PCR. Sequencing was performed with immunoSEQ multiplex PCR; in TCRdb, only in-frame clones are kept and a portion is missing. The sample carries roughly 200,000 clones, approximately 85% recorded once. The origin of this receptor is a woman between 45 and 60 years old in good health and CMV-seronegative. Specimen: PBMCs.

The CDR3 region has the DNA TGTGCCAGCAGCTTAACTAGCGGCACCCCCTCCGAGCAGTACTTC. This sequence encodes CASSLTSGTPSEQYF. The V call is TRBV7-2, the J call TRBJ2-7, with 8 bases fitting TRBD2. The junction had 9 bases not matched to a gene; V was cut back by 2 bases and J by 6 bases. Germline V lookup: CDR1 SGHTA, CDR2 FQGNSA. The CDR3 covers 15 residues.